Following are 2 T cell receptor beta chains from one sample sequenced in a study of vaccination and CD4 T cells after COVID-19. No antigen is known for these receptors. Sequencing of cultured CD4+ T cell DNA used the Oncomine TCR Beta short-read assay. TCRdb itself ran the PCR reads through MiXCR, one entry per CDR3 protein. The sample contains tens of thousands of distinct CDR3 sequences, roughly 43% of which appear only once. Treatment denoted: roughly 10-day PBMC culture with coronavirus spike peptide pools or control peptides (ViraFEST assay). The sequences come from CD4+ T cells from blood, cultured in vitro, collected after SARS-CoV-2 vaccination. The receptor source for this set is a human donor who had recovered from COVID-19.

A few counts support this clonotype. The chain uses TRBV11-2 and TRBJ1-2; tentative D call: TRBD1 (5 bases). The CDR3 consists of 11 residues. The V end was cut by 5 bases, the J end by 7 bases, with 8 bases between. CDR1 is SGHAT, CDR2 FQNNGV, per germline. This CDR3 reads CASSPGAGYTF. CDR3 in DNA: TGTGCCAGCAGCCCCGGGGCTGGCTACACCTTC.

This clonotype occurred a few times. The chain recombines TRBV20-1 with TRBJ1-5, with TRBD1 as a possible D gene (5 bases). The germline gives CDR1 DFQATT, CDR2 SNEGSKA (reference sequence). CDR3 length: 15 amino acids. V was pared by 5 bases and J by 0 bases, with 14 bases between. Here the CDR3 reads CSAGHRQLSNQPQHF. CDR3 in DNA: TGCAGTGCTGGCCACAGACAGCTTAGCAATCAGCCCCAGCATTTT.